One and the same sample provided the 23 T cell receptor beta chains below, sequenced in a study of blood T cell repertoires in COVID-19 (TCRdb year 2020). Library creation used the immunoSEQ multiplex PCR assay. In TCRdb, the immuneACCESS table is reduced to in-frame sequences with V and J assigned. These tables do not hold every clone; where another copy was compared, an unresolved V gene accounts for under half, and the others remain unexplained. In this sample the table shows some 190,000 clones, 80% to 90% of which occur a single time. Clones ranked in the top ten supply over 2.5% of the sample. Specimen: peripheral blood. Every receptor here comes from a man in his 60s with acute or convalescent COVID-19.

This rearrangement joins TRBV7-6 to TRBJ2-7; 8 bases fit TRBD2. The germline CDR1 and CDR2 sequences are SGHVS and FNYEAQ. Trimming cost V 5 bases and J 1 base; bases outside gene matches: 7. CDR3 length: 15 amino acids. Written as DNA, the CDR3 is TGTGCCAGCAGCCTCGAATTAGCGGGATCCTACGAGCAGTACTTC. Protein: CASSLELAGSYEQYF. Complete variable domain (other parts from reference TRBV7-6 and TRBJ2-7): GAGVSQSPRYKVTKRGQDVALRCDPISGHVSLYWYRQALGQGPEFLTYFNYEAQQDKSGLPNDRFSAERPEGSISTLTIQRTEQRDSAMYRCASSLELAGSYEQYFGPGTRLTVT.

The CDR3 sequence is CASSQAAGGSEQYF. In DNA, the CDR3 is TGTGCCAGCAGCCAAGCGGCGGGAGGGTCCGAGCAGTACTTC. The chain couples TRBV3-1 (or the pseudogene TRBV3-2) to TRBJ2-7, with 9 bases lining up with TRBD2. The V and J ends lost 1 base and 6 bases, in that order; junction bases with no gene match: 4. There are 14 residues in the CDR3. Germline values: CDR1 LGHDT, CDR2 YNNKEL (reference sequence).

The V call is TRBV3-1 (or the pseudogene TRBV3-2), the J call TRBJ1-2; no firm D call. CDR3 length: 13 residues. V lost 1 base and J 1 base, leaving 4 bases between the germline ends. The V gene's germline CDR1 is LGHDT and CDR2 YNNKEL (reference sequence). The CDR3 here is CASSQGGNYGYTF. The CDR3 DNA reads as TGTGCCAGCAGCCAAGGAGGTAACTATGGCTACACCTTC.

V is TRBV11-3 and J is TRBJ2-1, with D possibly matching TRBD1 (6 bases). Deletions cut 0 bases from V and 9 bases from J, with 12 bases between. There are 14 residues in the CDR3. Germline CDR1 is SGHNT and CDR2 is YENEEA. The CDR3 DNA is TGTGCCAGCAGCTTAGAACACAGGGTGGGTGAGCAGTTCTTC. It codes for CASSLEHRVGEQFF.

This rearrangement joins TRBV3-1 (or the pseudogene TRBV3-2) to TRBJ2-5, with 7 bases fitting TRBD1. With 1 base clipped from V and 2 bases from J, the junction kept 7 bases outside the gene matches. Germline V CDR1 and CDR2: LGHDT, YNNKEL (reference sequence). The CDR3 extends over 16 amino acids. The CDR3 DNA sequence: TGTGCCAGCAGCCAAGGCCAGACAGGGTGGCAAGAGACCCAGTACTTC. Amino acids: CASSQGQTGWQETQYF.

The rearrangement links TRBV28 to TRBJ2-1; no clear D gene. Trimming stripped 4 bases from V and 4 bases from J, with 8 bases between. This CDR3 comprises 13 residues. CDR1 MDHEN and CDR2 SYDVKM come from the germline V gene. The CDR3 DNA reads TGTGCCAGCAGTTCGCGGCGTTACAATGAGCAGTTCTTC. This translates into CASSSRRYNEQFF.

The V call is TRBV5-5, the J call TRBJ2-1, with 10 bases aligning to TRBD2. In germline, CDR1 is SGHKS, CDR2 YYEKEE (reference sequence). The CDR3 totals 15 residues. Losses at the gene ends were 0 bases for V and 8 bases for J; bases not matched to a gene: 5. The CDR3 coding sequence is TGTGCCAGCAGCTTGGAGGCTAGCGGGAGTTATGAGCAGTTCTTC. Translated, it gives CASSLEASGSYEQFF. The full variable domain, in which reference TRBV5-5 and TRBJ2-1 provide the parts outside the CDR3, is DAGVTQSPTHLIKTRGQQVTLRCSPISGHKSVSWYQQVLGQGPQFIFQYYEKEERGRGNFPDRFSARQFPNYSSELNVNALLLGDSALYLCASSLEASGSYEQFFGPGTRLTVL.

The chain joins TRBV5-4 to TRBJ2-7, with D unclear. Per germline, CDR1 SGHNT and CDR2 YYREEE (reference sequence). V was trimmed by 5 bases and J by 3 bases, leaving 12 bases between them. This CDR3 has 13 amino acids. For the CDR3, the DNA is TGTGCCAGCAGTACAGACCCTGACTACGAGCAGTACTTC. This codes for CASSTDPDYEQYF.

The chain is built from TRBV19 and TRBJ1-1, with D hard to call. CDR3 length: 13 amino acids. Germline lookup yields CDR1 LNHDA and CDR2 SQIVND (reference sequence). Between the trimmed V and J ends, which lost 2 bases and 1 base, there was a span of 5 bases. The DNA for the CDR3 is TGTGCCAGTAGTATACGGAGGAACACTGAAGCTTTCTTT. Translation: CASSIRRNTEAFF.

The V gene is TRBV23-1, the J gene TRBJ2-7, with TRBD1 identical over 8 bases. TRBV23-1 is recorded as an ORF, its role being uncertain. The length of the CDR3 is 17 residues. The V and J ends lost 0 bases and 4 bases, in that order; junction bases with no gene match: 11. The CDR3 sequence is CASSQSSWTGYPYEQYF. CDR3 DNA sequence: TGCGCCAGCAGTCAATCGAGTTGGACAGGGTATCCGTACGAGCAGTACTTC.

The rearrangement uses TRBV11-1 and TRBJ2-1; TRBD1 matches 7 bases. The V gene end was trimmed by 5 bases and the J gene end by 4 bases; junction bases not matched to a gene: 8. In germline, CDR1 is SGHAT, CDR2 FQDESV (reference sequence). This CDR3 is built from 15 residues. CDR3: CASSAGTERYNEQFF. Written as DNA, the CDR3 is TGTGCCAGCAGCGCCGGGACAGAGAGATACAATGAGCAGTTCTTC.

V and J are TRBV24-1 and TRBJ2-3; 12 bases match TRBD2. The junction had 7 bases not matched to a gene; V was cut back by 5 bases and J by 5 bases. The CDR3 contains 16 residues. CDR1 and CDR2 from the germline V gene are KGHDR and SFDVKD. In DNA, the CDR3 is TGTGCCACCAGTGGAACTAGCGGGGGGATTGTAGATACGCAGTATTTT. The encoded protein is CATSGTSGGIVDTQYF.

This clone was seen only a few times. The chain joins TRBV11-2 to TRBJ1-5, with D possibly TRBD1 on 5 matching bases. The V gene lost 5 bases and the J gene lost 11 bases, with 19 bases spanning the gap. The CDR3 runs to 14 residues. Germline V gene lookup returns CDR1 SGHAT and CDR2 FQNNGV. The CDR3 loop is CASSPGFDRSAQHF. The CDR3 DNA reads as TGTGCCAGCAGCCCCGGTTTCGACAGATCGGCCCAGCATTTT.

J is TRBJ1-1 and V is TRBV11-2; 8 bases line up with TRBD1. Germline V gene lookup returns CDR1 SGHAT and CDR2 FQNNGV. The CDR3 runs to 16 residues. Unmatched junction bases numbered 9, after V lost 5 bases and J lost 1 base. The CDR3 sequence: CASSPQRTGRNTEAFF. Here the CDR3 DNA reads TGTGCCAGCAGCCCTCAAAGGACAGGGAGGAACACTGAAGCTTTCTTT.

This rearrangement joins TRBV15 to TRBJ2-1, with D unclear. In germline, CDR1 is LNHNV, CDR2 YYDKDF (reference sequence). This CDR3 has 12 residues. Trimming took off 1 base at V and 9 bases at J, with 7 bases between the two ends. The chain's CDR3 is CATSRAPGEQFF. Here the CDR3 DNA reads TGTGCCACCAGCAGAGCCCCGGGTGAGCAGTTCTTC.

This chain joins TRBV4-3 and TRBJ2-3; 8 bases are a match to TRBD2. Looked up from germline, CDR1 is LGHNA and CDR2 is YSLEER. Trimming took 2 bases from V and 6 from J; bases not matched to a gene: 13. This CDR3 contains 17 residues. CDR3 sequence reads: CASSQIAGPGTEDTQYF. The CDR3 nucleotides are TGCGCCAGCAGCCAAATAGCGGGGCCGGGAACGGAGGATACGCAGTATTTT.

Worth noting for this clone: Different DNA sequences within this sample yield the same CDR3. The rearrangement joins TRBV28 to TRBJ1-2; weak D call: TRBD1 (5 bases). Germline CDR1 is MDHEN and CDR2 is SYDVKM. The CDR3 length is 12 residues. V was shortened by 4 bases and J by 5 bases, with 8 bases between the two germline ends. CDR3 sequence reads: CASSSGVYGYTF. The CDR3 nucleotides are TGTGCCAGCAGTTCGGGGGTATATGGCTACACCTTC.

This clone was seen only once. The V gene is TRBV7-9, the J gene TRBJ2-3; tentatively, D is TRBD2 (5 bases). V lost 5 bases and J lost 5, with 20 bases in between. The CDR3 loop spans 16 amino acids. Germline loops: CDR1 SEHNR, CDR2 FQNEAQ (reference sequence). This CDR3 reads CASSLTWEKWGDTQYF. In DNA form, the CDR3 reads TGTGCCAGCAGCCTAACGTGGGAGAAATGGGGAGATACGCAGTATTTT.

The chain joins TRBV18 to TRBJ2-1, with 7 nucleotides matching TRBD1. The germline gives CDR1 KGHSH, CDR2 LQKENI. This CDR3 region has 14 residues. Germline trimming cut 7 bases from V and 6 bases from J; bases unmatched to any gene: 9. CDR3 amino acids: CASLPGTAVNEQFF. The CDR3 region has the DNA TGTGCCAGCTTACCCGGGACAGCGGTCAATGAGCAGTTCTTC.

This clone was counted a single time. The chain has TRBV6-6 and TRBJ2-5; TRBD1 agrees at 7 bases. This CDR3 has 14 amino acids. The germline gives CDR1 MNHNY, CDR2 SVGAGI (reference sequence). V shed 7 bases and J 4 bases; nucleotides not matched to a gene: 9. Here the CDR3 reads CASNLQGPGETQYF. As DNA, the CDR3 is TGTGCCAGCAACCTACAGGGGCCGGGAGAGACCCAGTACTTC.

The chain combines TRBV9 with TRBJ2-2; D might be TRBD2 (5 bases). The CDR3 contains 14 residues. Trimming removed 0 bases from V and 4 bases from J, with 7 bases in between. The germline V gene encodes CDR1 SGDLS and CDR2 YYNGEE. The CDR3 nucleotides read TGTGCCAGCAGCGTAGTGGCGGGCACCGGGGAGCTGTTTTTT. Translating gives CASSVVAGTGELFF.

J is TRBJ2-7 and V is TRBV4-2, with 9 bases identical to TRBD2. Germline loops: CDR1 LGHNA, CDR2 YNFKEQ. This CDR3 spans 16 amino acids. The J segment lost 0 bases and the V segment lost 4 bases, leaving 7 bases of the junction unmatched. This CDR3 is CASSPNPGLASYEQYF. The CDR3, as DNA: TGTGCCAGCAGCCCGAACCCGGGACTAGCCTCCTACGAGCAGTACTTC.

V is TRBV5-1 and J is TRBJ1-4, with TRBD1 as a possible D gene (5 bases). Germline loops: CDR1 SGHRS, CDR2 YFSETQ. The CDR3 sequence is 14 residues long. V lost 7 bases to trimming and J lost 5 bases, with 15 bases between them. The CDR3, as DNA: TGCGCCAGCGGGGGGGACGGCCTCAATGAAAAACTGTTTTTT. Residues: CASGGDGLNEKLFF.